This T cell receptor beta chain was profiled in a study of cytomegalovirus exposure and HLA in healthy donors. Study-wide results and limits: One variant, a missense change in DCLRE1C, was linked in a later analysis to TCR beta V- and J-gene trimming. According to the study, roughly 160 TCR beta chains were cytomegalovirus-associated. Within an earlier analysis, most TCR beta V segments proved productive either about 90% or about 30% of the time.

With 60 Vbeta and 13 Jbeta primers, the PCR was carried out. This table comes from immunoSEQ multiplex PCR, and its TCRdb copy is limited to in-frame clones, with some not included. The top ten hold 1.3% of the sample, which has 210,000 or so clones, about 87% seen once. This clone was observed a single time. Its antigen is still unknown. Germline CDR1 LNHDA, CDR2 SQIVND (reference sequence). CDR3 length: 16 amino acids. Trimming took off 3 bases at V and 0 bases at J, with 12 bases between the two ends. The source material was PBMCs. The TCR sequence derives from a man in his thirties or forties in good health and CMV-seronegative. V gene TRBV19 combines with J gene TRBJ1-5; tentative D call: TRBD1 (5 bases). CDR3 region: CASSIAGYRSNQPQHF. The CDR3 bases are TGTGCCAGTAGTATCGCAGGGTACCGTAGCAATCAGCCCCAGCATTTT.